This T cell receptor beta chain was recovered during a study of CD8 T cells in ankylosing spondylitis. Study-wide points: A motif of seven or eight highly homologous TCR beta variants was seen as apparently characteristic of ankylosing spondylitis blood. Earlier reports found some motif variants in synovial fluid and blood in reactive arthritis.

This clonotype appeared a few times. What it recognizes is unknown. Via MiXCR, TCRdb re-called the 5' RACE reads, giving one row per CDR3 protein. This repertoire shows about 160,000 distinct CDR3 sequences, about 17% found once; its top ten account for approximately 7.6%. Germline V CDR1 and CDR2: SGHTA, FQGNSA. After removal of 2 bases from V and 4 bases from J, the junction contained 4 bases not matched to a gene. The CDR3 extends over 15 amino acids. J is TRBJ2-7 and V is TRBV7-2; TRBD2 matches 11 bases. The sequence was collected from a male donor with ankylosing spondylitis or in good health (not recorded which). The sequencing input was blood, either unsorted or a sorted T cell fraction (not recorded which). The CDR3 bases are TGTGCCAGCAGCTTAATTCTAGCGGGAGGATACGAGCAGTACTTC. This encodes CASSLILAGGYEQYF.